A selection of T cell receptor beta chains follows, all from one sample in a study of CD8 T cells in Susac syndrome. TCRdb itself ran the immunoSEQ multiplex PCR reads through MiXCR, one entry per CDR3 protein. Here the sample spans about 70,000 distinct CDR3 sequences, just over 95% being singletons. The sample taken for sequencing was CD4+ T cells from PBMCs. The receptors were gathered from a human donor with multiple sclerosis. Both conserved end residues are part of each CDR3. D genes are given only for firm matches. Clone size is given for some rows only: seen once, a few or many times, or a class if the clone is expanded.

>TRBJ2-3|TRBD1|TRBV11-2|once
CASSLGTGGTDTQYF
TGTGCCAGCAGCCTCGGGACAGGGGGCACAGATACGCAGTATTTT
>TRBJ1-5|TRBD1|TRBV19|NA
CASSTRQGYNQPQHF
TGTGCCAGTAGTACACGACAGGGGTACAATCAGCCCCAGCATTTT
>TRBJ2-2|NA|TRBV7-2|NA
CASSLGGSRRELFF
TGTGCCAGCAGCTTAGGGGGGAGTCGGCGGGAGCTGTTTTTT
>TRBJ2-5|TRBD2|TRBV6-6|NA
CASSSGLAGLETQYF
TGTGCCAGCAGCAGCGGACTAGCGGGGCTAGAGACCCAGTACTTC
>TRBJ2-6|NA|TRBV19|NA
CASGTGPSSGANVLTF
TGTGCCAGCGGTACCGGACCGTCCTCTGGGGCCAACGTCCTGACTTTC
>TRBJ2-6|NA|TRBV6-1|NA
CASKGLLSSGANVLTF
TGTGCCAGCAAGGGGCTCCTAAGCTCTGGGGCCAACGTCCTGACTTTC
>TRBJ2-3|TRBD1|TRBV24-1|NA
CATSDFVPGQVGATNTDTQYF
TGTGCCACCAGTGATTTCGTCCCGGGACAGGTGGGGGCCACTAACACAGATACGCAGTATTTT
>TRBJ2-1|NA|TRBV19|NA
CASSPERGSNEQFF
TGTGCCAGTAGTCCCGAGAGGGGCAGCAATGAGCAGTTCTTC
>TRBJ2-2|NA|TRBV11-2|NA
CASSLGLANTGELFF
TGTGCCAGCAGCTTAGGACTAGCGAACACCGGGGAGCTGTTTTTT
>TRBJ2-7|TRBD2|TRBV5-6|NA
CASSLAGGRIFEQYF
TGTGCCAGCAGCCTAGCGGGGGGACGGATATTCGAGCAGTACTTC
>TRBJ2-1|TRBD1|TRBV20-1|NA
CSARGQGTGEQFF
TGCAGTGCTAGAGGACAGGGGACCGGTGAGCAGTTCTTC
>TRBJ2-2|NA|TRBV6-6|NA
CASTNGDGELFF
TGTGCCAGCACCAACGGGGACGGGGAGCTGTTTTTT
>TRBJ1-1|NA|TRBV20-1|NA
CSAPGRSGTEAFF
TGCAGTGCCCCCGGGCGTAGCGGCACTGAAGCTTTCTTT
>TRBJ1-6|NA|TRBV7-8|NA
CASSLVLGQANSPLHF
TGTGCCAGCAGCTTAGTTTTAGGGCAAGCTAATTCACCCCTCCACTTT
>TRBJ2-3|NA|TRBV9|NA
CASSVVNRGTDTQYF
TGTGCCAGCAGCGTAGTAAATCGGGGGACAGATACGCAGTATTTT
>TRBJ2-7|TRBD1|TRBV6-5|NA
CASRTGTGPYEQYF
TGTGCCAGCAGGACCGGGACAGGCCCCTACGAGCAGTACTTC
>TRBJ1-6|NA|TRBV30|NA
CAWSDSHASPLHF
TGTGCCTGGAGTGACAGCCACGCTTCACCCCTCCACTTT
>TRBJ2-2|TRBD2|TRBV9|NA
CASSQGTSGGRMELFF
TGTGCCAGCAGCCAGGGGACTAGCGGGGGCCGTATGGAGCTGTTTTTT
>TRBJ2-7|NA|TRBV27|NA
CASSWRGSYEQYF
TGTGCCAGCAGTTGGAGGGGCTCCTACGAGCAGTACTTC
>TRBJ2-1|NA|TRBV19|NA
CASNFQGGLITGEQFF
TGTGCCAGTAACTTCCAGGGGGGACTAATAACTGGTGAGCAGTTCTTC
>TRBJ2-7|NA|TRBV9|once
CASSVEPYLPYEQYF
TGTGCCAGCAGCGTAGAACCTTACTTACCCTACGAGCAGTACTTC
>TRBJ2-1|NA|TRBV20-1|NA
CSARRPVGSSYNEQFF
TGCAGTGCTAGACGCCCAGTGGGGAGCTCCTACAATGAGCAGTTCTTC
>TRBJ2-3|NA|TRBV12-3/TRBV12-4|NA
CASSGLGGASTDTQYF
TGTGCCAGCAGTGGCCTTGGGGGGGCTTCAACAGATACGCAGTATTTT
>TRBJ1-5|NA|TRBV19|NA
CASAQELNQPQHF
TGTGCCAGTGCTCAGGAACTAAATCAGCCCCAGCATTTT
>TRBJ2-7|NA|TRBV4-2|NA
CASSQINSPYEQYF
TGTGCCAGCAGCCAAATAAACTCCCCCTACGAGCAGTACTTC
>TRBJ1-5|NA|TRBV10-3|NA
CAISESEQIRTQPQHF
TGTGCCATCAGTGAGTCGGAGCAGATCAGAACCCAGCCCCAGCATTTT
>TRBJ1-1|NA|TRBV5-1|NA
CASSYSSPGDTEAFF
TGCGCCAGCAGCTACTCAAGTCCGGGCGACACTGAAGCTTTCTTT
>TRBJ1-2|TRBD1|TRBV29-1|NA
CSVDQDRGGGYTF
TGCAGCGTTGACCAGGACAGGGGAGGTGGCTACACCTTC
>TRBJ1-6|NA|TRBV9|NA
CASSAGQGGNSPLHF
TGTGCCAGCAGCGCCGGGCAGGGAGGAAATTCACCCCTCCACTTT
>TRBJ2-3|TRBD2|TRBV20-1|NA
CSASSGTSGLGTDTQYF
TGCAGTGCTTCCTCCGGGACTAGCGGGCTTGGCACAGATACGCAGTATTTT
>TRBJ2-1|TRBD1|TRBV6-6|NA
CASSSRGQGVNEQFF
TGTGCCAGCAGCAGCAGGGGACAGGGGGTAAATGAGCAGTTCTTC
>TRBJ1-2|NA|TRBV7-9|NA
CASSPSVNYGYTF
TGTGCCAGCAGCCCCAGTGTTAACTATGGCTACACCTTC
>TRBJ2-3|TRBD1|TRBV29-1|NA
CSVEIGYRGRDTQYF
TGCAGCGTTGAAATAGGGTACAGGGGAAGGGATACGCAGTATTTT
>TRBJ2-7|TRBD1|TRBV28|NA
CASSYRQGAYEQYF
TGTGCCAGCAGCTACCGACAGGGGGCCTACGAGCAGTACTTC
>TRBJ1-1|TRBD1|TRBV29-1|NA
CSADRGNTEAFF
TGCAGCGCCGACAGGGGAAACACTGAAGCTTTCTTT
>TRBJ2-5|TRBD2|TRBV5-1|NA
CASSFSGVPQETQYF
TGCGCCAGCAGCTTTAGCGGGGTGCCACAAGAGACCCAGTACTTC
>TRBJ2-3|NA|TRBV6-8|NA
CASCPGQTDTQYF
TGTGCCAGCTGCCCTGGACAGACAGATACGCAGTATTTT
>TRBJ1-2|TRBD1|TRBV12-3/TRBV12-4|NA
CASTLDREVGYTF
TGTGCCAGCACCCTGGACAGGGAAGTTGGCTACACCTTC
>TRBJ1-4|NA|TRBV10-2|NA
CASRSDSTHPTNEKLFF
TGCGCCAGCAGATCGGACAGCACACATCCAACTAATGAAAAACTGTTTTTT
>TRBJ2-7|TRBD1|TRBV5-6|once
CASSRDRERVQVGYEQYF
TGTGCCAGCAGCCGGGACAGGGAAAGAGTGCAAGTAGGCTACGAGCAGTACTTC
>TRBJ2-7|NA|TRBV5-1|NA
CASSLAGGSPEQYF
TGCGCCAGCAGCTTAGCAGGGGGGTCTCCCGAGCAGTACTTC
>TRBJ2-7|TRBD2|TRBV10-3|NA
CAISEAGGEQYF
TGTGCCATCAGTGAGGCGGGGGGCGAGCAGTACTTC
>TRBJ2-5|NA|TRBV20-1|NA
CSARPGHDASETQYF
TGCAGTGCTAGGCCGGGGCACGACGCTTCGGAGACCCAGTACTTC
>TRBJ1-2|NA|TRBV3-1|NA
CASSQEQNYGYTF
TGTGCCAGCAGCCAAGAACAGAACTATGGCTACACCTTC
>TRBJ2-1|NA|TRBV4-3|NA
CASSQVVYNEQFF
TGCGCCAGCAGCCAAGTTGTGTACAATGAGCAGTTCTTC